A selection of T cell receptor beta chains follows, all from one sample in a study of T cells in Graves' hyperthyroidism and ophthalmopathy. MiXCR, applied by TCRdb to the multiplex PCR reads, yields one record per CDR3 protein. Of more than 300,000 distinct CDR3 sequences listed, approximately 15% are singletons. Source material: blood. The receptors derive from an older woman with Graves' hyperthyroidism. Both conserved end residues are trimmed from each CDR3. Fields, in order: V gene, J gene, CDR3 protein.

TRBV5-4	TRBJ2-1	ASSFLGLLGSLYNEQF
TRBV28	TRBJ2-7	ASSLPHSYEQY
TRBV30	TRBJ1-3	AWSVQGAPGNTIY
TRBV5-1	TRBJ2-3	ASSFGTGGTTDTQY
TRBV7-2	TRBJ2-7	ASSYPGLASYEQY
TRBV12-3/TRBV12-4	TRBJ2-7	ASSLFTSEGEEQY
TRBV7-2	TRBJ2-7	ASIPPSSYEQY
TRBV30	TRBJ2-1	AWSTTSGMEQL
TRBV10-1	TRBJ2-1	ASQPAGGNEQF
TRBV10-3	TRBJ1-5	AISEPSPSNQPQH
TRBV6-2/TRBV6-3	TRBJ2-6	ASSSPDTDSGANVLT
TRBV7-9	TRBJ2-7	ASSDTTTYEQY
TRBV20-1	TRBJ2-2	SARDRVAGASTGELF
TRBV20-1	TRBJ2-5	GARRTGPRETQY
TRBV20-1	TRBJ2-3	SADVLADTDTQY
TRBV6-2/TRBV6-3	TRBJ1-3	ASSYSLSGNTIY
TRBV19	TRBJ1-1	ASMDRGMNTEAF
TRBV11-2	TRBJ2-5	ASSLGASGTQETQY
TRBV12-5	TRBJ2-5	ASGLDQETQY
TRBV6-1	TRBJ2-1	ATQTGMDSIAVSEQF
TRBV7-3	TRBJ2-4	ASSYHLTGVSIQY
TRBV27	TRBJ1-1	ASSLWPRKDTEAF
TRBV24-1	TRBJ2-5	ATDSGGEETQY
TRBV5-1	TRBJ1-2	ASSARTVGGYT
TRBV20-1	TRBJ2-1	SARGLAAYNEQF
TRBV6-2/TRBV6-3	TRBJ2-1	ASSTRTGSNYNEQF
TRBV5-8	TRBJ1-1	ASSPDLVMNTEAF
TRBV2	TRBJ1-2	ASRGGSYGYT
TRBV29-1	TRBJ2-7	SVEGTSETYEQY
TRBV11-3	TRBJ2-2	ASMGTRNTGELF
TRBV20-1	TRBJ2-5	SARGTHQGTQY
TRBV20-1	TRBJ1-1	SAREGGTPEAF
TRBV10-3	TRBJ2-7	AISEPGGLVGSSEQY
TRBV12-3/TRBV12-4	TRBJ2-4	ASSFEPGRREY
TRBV12-3/TRBV12-4	TRBJ1-2	ASRIRAAGGPLSYGYT
TRBV7-9	TRBJ2-1	ASSPQGFSYNEQF
TRBV7-9	TRBJ1-2	ASSSSDRYGYT
TRBV7-4	TRBJ2-5	ASTEGRTSGQETQY
TRBV6-2/TRBV6-3	TRBJ2-2	ASSFTLGGSYGELF
TRBV7-3	TRBJ2-3	ASSQGYGTQY
TRBV12-3/TRBV12-4	TRBJ1-2	ASSRVVRQHYGYT